The 22 T cell receptor beta chains presented below share a single source sample, sequenced in a study of cytomegalovirus exposure and HLA in healthy donors. Primers for the PCR totalled 60 Vbeta and 13 Jbeta. Only in-frame clones appear in the TCRdb table, and some are missing; sequencing was by immunoSEQ multiplex PCR. The repertoire table contains 50,000 or so clones. Sample: PBMCs. Receptors originate from a man in his fifties or sixties in good health and CMV-seropositive.

The V and J genes are TRBV5-6 and TRBJ2-1, with 11 bases that match TRBD2. This CDR3 is built from 18 residues. The V gene's germline CDR1 is SGHDT and CDR2 YYEEEE. J gave up 6 bases and V 0 bases, and 11 bases lay outside the gene matches. The DNA of the CDR3 is TGTGCCAGCAGCTTGGTAGTAGCGGGGGGGCCGCAAGGCAATGAGCAGTTCTTC. This gives the protein CASSLVVAGGPQGNEQFF.

The rearrangement joins TRBV7-8 to TRBJ1-2; 8 bases agree with TRBD1. Per germline, CDR1 SGHVS and CDR2 FQNEAQ. The V segment lost 5 bases and the J segment 7 bases; nucleotides outside the gene matches: 3. The CDR3 extends over 12 amino acids. The CDR3 here is CASSPDRGGYTF. CDR3 bases: TGTGCCAGCAGCCCAGACAGGGGTGGCTACACCTTC.

The chain uses TRBV5-5 and TRBJ1-1; no clear D. CDR1 is SGHKS, CDR2 YYEKEE, per germline (reference sequence). This CDR3 is built from 15 residues. Trimming removed 1 base at V and 3 bases at J, with 13 bases between. In DNA, the CDR3 is TGTGCCAGCAGCTTGTGGTCCCTAACGGACACTGAAGCTTTCTTT. It yields the protein CASSLWSLTDTEAFF.

The rearrangement links TRBV25-1 to TRBJ2-2; TRBD1 matches 7 bases. Trimming at V came to 6 bases and at J to 0 bases, leaving 4 bases not matched to a gene. The CDR3 sequence is 15 residues long. Germline V gene data show CDR1 as MGHDK and CDR2 as SYGVNS. Here the CDR3 reads CASSSDRPNTGELFF. In DNA form, the CDR3 reads TGTGCCAGCAGCTCGGACAGGCCGAACACCGGGGAGCTGTTTTTT.

The rearrangement links TRBV5-3 to TRBJ2-6, with 8 positions matching TRBD2. TRBV5-3 is sorted into the ORF group, with uncertain function. V was clipped by 2 bases and J by 1 base; unmatched bases: 8. The CDR3 sequence is 18 residues long. The CDR3 sequence: CARSLSLAEGSGANVLTF. The CDR3 region has the DNA TGTGCCAGAAGCTTATCACTAGCGGAGGGTTCTGGGGCCAACGTCCTGACTTTC.

The chain carries TRBV7-2 and TRBJ2-5; D gene uncertain. V was cut by 1 base and J by 7 bases, with 10 bases left in between. There are 13 residues in the CDR3. Germline V gene data show CDR1 as SGHTA and CDR2 as FQGNSA. The CDR3 spells CASSLDYPGTQYF. DNA for the CDR3: TGTGCCAGCAGCTTAGATTACCCCGGGACCCAGTACTTC.

The rearrangement uses TRBV10-3 and TRBJ1-2; 7 bases map to TRBD1. The germline V gene encodes CDR1 ENHRY and CDR2 SYGVKD. The CDR3 length is 14 residues. Losses at the gene ends were 5 bases for V and 4 bases for J; bases not matched to a gene: 7. In DNA, the CDR3 is TGTGCCATCAGTAGGGGGGACAGCCGCTATGGCTACACCTTC. Residues: CAISRGDSRYGYTF.

The chain is built from TRBV30 and TRBJ2-5, with 13 nucleotides matching TRBD2. With 4 bases clipped from V and 3 bases from J, the junction kept 5 bases outside the gene matches. Germline V gene data show CDR1 as GTSNPN and CDR2 as SVGIG (reference sequence). The length of the CDR3 is 15 residues. The CDR3 DNA reads TGTGCCTGGACCCCACTAGCGGGGGGGGAAGAGACCCAGTACTTC. Protein product: CAWTPLAGGEETQYF.

The chain has TRBV6-5 and TRBJ2-5; D is perhaps TRBD2 (6 bases). The germline CDR1 and CDR2 sequences are MNHEY and SVGAGI. The CDR3 is 14 amino acids. The germline V and J ends were trimmed by 3 bases and 5 bases, with 13 bases remaining between them. CDR3 sequence reads: CASSYGGMLETQYF. The CDR3 nucleotides read TGTGCCAGCAGTTATGGAGGGATGTTGGAGACCCAGTACTTC.

For the CDR3, the DNA is TGCGCCAGCAGCTCGGGTGGGGGGGGCCAGAGAAGTGGCTACACCTTC. This encodes CASSSGGGGQRSGYTF. The rearrangement joins TRBV5-1 to TRBJ1-2; D is possibly TRBD1 (6 bases). Germline CDR1 and CDR2: SGHRS and YFSETQ. The germline V and J ends were trimmed by 3 bases and 7 bases, with 22 bases remaining between them. The CDR3 runs to 16 residues.

The chain recombines TRBV6-6 with TRBJ2-7; tentative D call: TRBD2 (5 bases). This CDR3 contains 11 residues. Between the trimmed V and J ends, which lost 7 bases and 3 bases, there was a span of 7 bases. Germline-derived CDR1 and CDR2 are MNHNY and SVGAGI (reference sequence). The CDR3 bases are TGTGCCAGCACTGAGGGCTACGAGCAGTACTTC. This gives the protein CASTEGYEQYF.

The chain uses TRBV20-1 and TRBJ1-1; the D gene is possibly TRBD1 (5 bases). The V end lost 7 bases, the J end lost 3 bases, and 9 bases lay between the germline ends. CDR1 DFQATT and CDR2 SNEGSKA come from the germline V gene (reference sequence). The CDR3 extends over 11 amino acids. DNA for the CDR3: TGCAGTGGATGGGGGGACACTGAAGCTTTCTTT. As protein: CSGWGDTEAFF.

The rearrangement uses TRBV7-9 and TRBJ1-1, with TRBD1 as a possible D gene (5 bases). The CDR3 sequence is 13 residues long. V was pared by 4 bases and J by 5 bases, with 11 bases between. CDR1 and CDR2 (germline): SEHNR, FQNEAQ (reference sequence). The CDR3 sequence: CASSSQGWTEAFF. CDR3 DNA: TGTGCCAGCAGCTCTCAGGGTTGGACTGAAGCTTTCTTT.

This rearrangement joins TRBV27 to TRBJ1-2, with D unclear. V lost 5 bases to trimming and J lost 7 bases, with 14 bases between them. The CDR3 spans 13 residues. Germline V gives CDR1 MNHEY, CDR2 SMNVEV (reference sequence). CDR3 in DNA: TGTGCCAGCAGTACGGCAGGTTTGGGTGGCTACACCTTC. This sequence encodes CASSTAGLGGYTF.

This rearrangement joins TRBV5-4 to TRBJ2-2; D may be TRBD2 (6 bases). The V and J ends lost 5 bases and 4 bases respectively, with 15 bases between them. The CDR3 runs 15 residues. CDR1 and CDR2 (germline): SGHNT, YYREEE (reference sequence). In nucleotides, the CDR3 is TGTGCCAGCAGTCTATCGCTCGGGGGCACCGGGGAGCTGTTTTTT. It specifies CASSLSLGGTGELFF.

The CDR3 here is CSTGQGDTEAFF. CDR3 sequence (DNA): TGCAGCACGGGACAGGGCGACACTGAAGCTTTCTTT. The chain carries TRBV29-1 and TRBJ1-1; 9 nucleotides align to TRBD1. Germline trimming cut 8 bases from V and 3 bases from J; bases unmatched to any gene: 4. Germline CDR1 SQVTM, CDR2 ANQGSEA. The CDR3 has 12 residues.

The chain's CDR3 is CASSQGEDTEAFF. In DNA, the CDR3 is TGCGCCAGCAGCCAGGGCGAAGACACTGAAGCTTTCTTT. J is TRBJ1-1 and V is TRBV4-3; D is undetermined. In germline, CDR1 is LGHNA, CDR2 YSLEER. This CDR3 is built from 13 residues. Trimming cost V 3 bases and J 3 bases, with 8 bases left between them.

V and J are TRBV7-2 and TRBJ1-2; the match to TRBD1 covers 9 bases. The CDR3 runs 15 residues. V gave up 5 bases and J gave up 4 bases; unmatched junction bases: 8. CDR1 and CDR2 from the germline V gene are SGHTA and FQGNSA. The DNA for the CDR3 is TGTGCCAGCAGCCCAACAGGGGGCGTTGTCTATGGCTACACCTTC. It codes for CASSPTGGVVYGYTF.

The chain uses TRBV10-3 and TRBJ1-1, with D perhaps TRBD1 (5 bases). CDR3 length: 14 residues. Germline CDR1 ENHRY, CDR2 SYGVKD. With 7 bases removed from V and 1 base from J, the gap between germline ends came to 13 bases. CDR3 bases: TGTGCCATCACCGAGGGCGGGGGGAACACTGAAGCTTTCTTT. It codes for CAITEGGGNTEAFF.

This sequence joins TRBV6-1 and TRBJ1-2; TRBD1 might be the D (5 bases). Deletions cut 6 bases from V and 4 bases from J, with 18 bases between. The germline CDR1 and CDR2 sequences are MNHNS and SASEGT. This CDR3 region has 15 residues. Written as DNA, the CDR3 is TGTGCCAGCAGGGCGGGACCAACGGCGGCCTATGGCTACACCTTC. It specifies CASRAGPTAAYGYTF.

The chain joins TRBV9 to TRBJ2-6; the D is unclear. There are 15 residues in the CDR3. The V end was cut by 1 base, the J end by 3 bases, with 8 bases between. Per germline, CDR1 SGDLS and CDR2 YYNGEE. CDR3 sequence: CASSVRLSGANVLTF. DNA for the CDR3: TGTGCCAGCAGCGTACGCTTGAGTGGGGCCAACGTCCTGACTTTC.

This rearrangement joins TRBV15 to TRBJ1-4; D unresolved. This CDR3 is 13 amino acids long. CDR1 LNHNV and CDR2 YYDKDF come from the germline V gene (reference sequence). The V end lost 0 bases, the J end lost 11 bases, and 10 bases lay between the germline ends. The CDR3 loop reads CATSRDEQPKLFF. CDR3 DNA sequence: TGTGCCACCAGCAGAGATGAACAGCCGAAACTGTTTTTT.